This TCR beta chain derives from a study of blood T cell repertoires in COVID-19. Across the study: Collection of acute and convalescent COVID-19 samples took place in the United States, Italy and Spain. PBMCs, B-cell-depleted T cells, or T cells were the source of the cDNA or gDNA that made up the material.

Per the authors' pipeline: Reference gene primers were amplified, and this amplification served to estimate nucleated cell counts. Measured with immunoSEQ multiplex PCR; TCRdb has only the in-frame clones, and not every one. V, J and clone size are taken as reported in that table, and D and trimming were inferred from the DNA itself. The sample contains roughly 97,000 clones, over 70% of which appear only once. The germline V gene has CDR1 SEHNR and CDR2 FQNEAQ (reference sequence). CDR3 length: 15 amino acids. J lost 6 bases, V lost 6 bases, and 11 bases had no gene match. This chain connects TRBV7-9 to TRBJ2-7; TRBD1 matches 10 bases. Sequenced input: peripheral blood. The sequence derives from a man aged 50 to 60 with acute or convalescent COVID-19. The CDR3 bases are TGTGCCAGCAGTCGCCCGGGACAGGGGTCCCTCGAGCAGTACTTC. Translation gives CASSRPGQGSLEQYF.